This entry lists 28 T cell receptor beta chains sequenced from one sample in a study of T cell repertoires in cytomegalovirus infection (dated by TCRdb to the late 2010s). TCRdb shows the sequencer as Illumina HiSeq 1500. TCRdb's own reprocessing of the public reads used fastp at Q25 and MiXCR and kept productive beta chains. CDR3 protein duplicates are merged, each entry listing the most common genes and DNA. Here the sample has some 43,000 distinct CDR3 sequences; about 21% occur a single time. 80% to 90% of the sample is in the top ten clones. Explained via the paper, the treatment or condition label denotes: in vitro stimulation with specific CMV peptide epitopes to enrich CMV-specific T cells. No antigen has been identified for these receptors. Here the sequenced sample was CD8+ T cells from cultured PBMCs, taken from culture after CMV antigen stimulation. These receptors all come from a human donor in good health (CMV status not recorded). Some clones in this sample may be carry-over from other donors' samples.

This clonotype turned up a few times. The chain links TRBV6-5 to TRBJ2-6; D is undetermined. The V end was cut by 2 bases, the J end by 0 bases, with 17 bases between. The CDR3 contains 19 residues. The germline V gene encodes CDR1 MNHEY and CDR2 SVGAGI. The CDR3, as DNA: TGTGCCAGCAGTTACACTTGGGGTCCTCCTAACTCTGGGGCCAACGTCCTGACTTTC. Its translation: CASSYTWGPPNSGANVLTF.

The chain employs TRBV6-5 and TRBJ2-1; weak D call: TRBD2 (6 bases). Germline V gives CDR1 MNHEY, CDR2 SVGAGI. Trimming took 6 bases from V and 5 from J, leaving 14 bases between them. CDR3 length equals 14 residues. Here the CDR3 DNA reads TGTGCCAGCAGCTGGGGTGGGAGGAACAATGAGCAGTTCTTC. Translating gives CASSWGGRNNEQFF.

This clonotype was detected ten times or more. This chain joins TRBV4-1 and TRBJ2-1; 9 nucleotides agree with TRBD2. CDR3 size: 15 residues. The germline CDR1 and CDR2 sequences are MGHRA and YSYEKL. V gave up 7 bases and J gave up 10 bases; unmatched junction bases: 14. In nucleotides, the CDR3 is TGCGCCAGCAAGAGGGAAACTAGCGGGTCTCAAGAGCAGTTCTTC. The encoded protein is CASKRETSGSQEQFF.

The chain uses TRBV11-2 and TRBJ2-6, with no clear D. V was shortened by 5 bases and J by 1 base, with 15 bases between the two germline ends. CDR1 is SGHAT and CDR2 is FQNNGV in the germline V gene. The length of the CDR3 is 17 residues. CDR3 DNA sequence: TGTGCCAGCAGCCCCCGTGATCTTCGATCTGGGGCCAACGTCCTGACTTTC. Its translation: CASSPRDLRSGANVLTF.

CDR3 residues: CASSLAGGGTGELFF. CDR3 DNA sequence: TGTGCCAGCAGTTTAGCGGGAGGCGGAACCGGGGAGCTGTTTTTT. The chain uses TRBV12-3 or TRBV12-4 and TRBJ2-2; D perhaps matches TRBD2 (6 bases). The length of the CDR3 is 15 residues. Deletions cut 0 bases from V and 5 bases from J, with 10 bases between.

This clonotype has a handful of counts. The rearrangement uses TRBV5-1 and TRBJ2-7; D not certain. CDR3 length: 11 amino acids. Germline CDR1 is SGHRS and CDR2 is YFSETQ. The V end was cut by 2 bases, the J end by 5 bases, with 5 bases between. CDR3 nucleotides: TGCGCCAGCAGCTTTGGGAACGAGCAGTACTTC. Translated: CASSFGNEQYF.

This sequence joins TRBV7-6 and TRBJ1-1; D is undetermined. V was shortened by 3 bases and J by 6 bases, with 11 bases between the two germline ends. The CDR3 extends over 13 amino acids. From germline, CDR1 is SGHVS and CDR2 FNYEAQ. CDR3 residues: CASSFGEGAEAFF. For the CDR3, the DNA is TGTGCCAGCAGCTTTGGGGAAGGCGCTGAAGCTTTCTTT.

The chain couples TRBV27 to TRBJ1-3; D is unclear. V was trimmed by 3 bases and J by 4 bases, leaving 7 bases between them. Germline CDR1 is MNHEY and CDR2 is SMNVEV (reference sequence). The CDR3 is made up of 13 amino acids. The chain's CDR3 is CASSLSTGNTIYF. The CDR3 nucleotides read TGTGCCAGCAGTTTGAGTACCGGAAACACCATATATTTT.

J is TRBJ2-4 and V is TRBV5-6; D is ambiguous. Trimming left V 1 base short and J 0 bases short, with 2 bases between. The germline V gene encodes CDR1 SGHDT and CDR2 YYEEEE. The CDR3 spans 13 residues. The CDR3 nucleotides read TGTGCCAGCAGCTTGCTAGCCAAAAACATTCAGTACTTC. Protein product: CASSLLAKNIQYF.

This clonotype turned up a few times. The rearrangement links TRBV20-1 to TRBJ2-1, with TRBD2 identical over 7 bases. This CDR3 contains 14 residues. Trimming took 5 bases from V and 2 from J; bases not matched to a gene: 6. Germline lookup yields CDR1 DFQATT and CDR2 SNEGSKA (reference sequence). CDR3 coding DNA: TGCAGTGCTTTGAGCGGGGACGCCTACAATGAGCAGTTCTTC. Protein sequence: CSALSGDAYNEQFF.

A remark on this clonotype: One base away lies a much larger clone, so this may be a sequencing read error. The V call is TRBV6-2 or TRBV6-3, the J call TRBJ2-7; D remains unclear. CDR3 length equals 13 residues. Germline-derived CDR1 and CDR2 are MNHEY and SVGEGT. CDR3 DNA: TGTGCCCGCAGTTACACGGCAGCCTACGAGCAGTACTTC. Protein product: CARSYTAAYEQYF.

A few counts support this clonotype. In DNA, the CDR3 is TGTGCCAGCAGTTACTCCGTTACAGGATCCACCGGGGAGCTGTTTTTT. Translating it yields CASSYSVTGSTGELFF. This rearrangement joins TRBV6-5 to TRBJ2-2; maybe TRBD1 (5 bases). CDR3 length: 16 amino acids. CDR1 is MNHEY and CDR2 is SVGAGI in the germline V gene. The V gene lost 0 bases and the J gene lost 4 bases, with 12 bases spanning the gap.

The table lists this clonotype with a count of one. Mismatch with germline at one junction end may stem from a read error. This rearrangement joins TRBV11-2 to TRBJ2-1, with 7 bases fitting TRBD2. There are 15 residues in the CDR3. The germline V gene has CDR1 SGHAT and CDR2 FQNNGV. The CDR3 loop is CASSLGDYSYYEQFF. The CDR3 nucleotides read TGTGCCAGCAGCTTAGGGGACTACTCCTACTATGAGCAGTTCTTC.

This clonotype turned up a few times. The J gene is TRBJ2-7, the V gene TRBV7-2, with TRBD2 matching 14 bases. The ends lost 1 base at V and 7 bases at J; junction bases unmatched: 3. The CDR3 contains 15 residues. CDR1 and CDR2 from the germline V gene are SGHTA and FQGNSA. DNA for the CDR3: TGTGCCAGCAGCTTAGGACTAGCGGGAGGGGGGGAGCAGTACTTC. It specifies CASSLGLAGGGEQYF.

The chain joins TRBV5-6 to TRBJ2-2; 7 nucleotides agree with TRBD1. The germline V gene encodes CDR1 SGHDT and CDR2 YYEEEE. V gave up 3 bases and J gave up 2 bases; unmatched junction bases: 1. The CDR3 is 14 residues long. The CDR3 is CASSWDSNTGELFF. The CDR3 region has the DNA TGTGCCAGCAGCTGGGACAGTAACACCGGGGAGCTGTTTTTT.

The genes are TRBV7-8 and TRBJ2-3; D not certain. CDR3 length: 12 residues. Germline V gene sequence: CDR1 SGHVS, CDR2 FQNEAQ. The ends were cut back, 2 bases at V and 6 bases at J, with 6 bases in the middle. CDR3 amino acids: CASSLIPDTQYF. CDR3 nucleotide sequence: TGTGCCAGCAGCTTAATCCCCGATACGCAGTATTTT. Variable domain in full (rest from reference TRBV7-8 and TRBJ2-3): GAGVSQSPRYKVAKRGQDVALRCDPISGHVSLFWYQQALGQGPEFLTYFQNEAQLDKSGLPSDRFFAERPEGSVSTLKIQRTQQEDSAVYLCASSLIPDTQYFGPGTRLTVL.

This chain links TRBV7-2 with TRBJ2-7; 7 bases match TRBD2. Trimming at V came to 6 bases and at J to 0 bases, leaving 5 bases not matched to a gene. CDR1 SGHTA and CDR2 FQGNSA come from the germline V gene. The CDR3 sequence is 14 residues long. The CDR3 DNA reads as TGTGCCAGCAGGCCTTGGACTAGCTCCTACGAGCAGTACTTC. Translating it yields CASRPWTSSYEQYF.

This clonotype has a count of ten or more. The CDR3 DNA sequence: TGTGCCAGCAGCTCTTCTTTGTGGACTAGCGGGGGTCCAGATACGCAGTATTTT. Its translation: CASSSSLWTSGGPDTQYF. This sequence joins TRBV7-2 and TRBJ2-3; 13 positions match TRBD2. The germline gives CDR1 SGHTA, CDR2 FQGNSA. The J segment lost 4 bases and the V segment lost 4 bases, leaving 11 bases of the junction unmatched. The CDR3 is 18 residues long.

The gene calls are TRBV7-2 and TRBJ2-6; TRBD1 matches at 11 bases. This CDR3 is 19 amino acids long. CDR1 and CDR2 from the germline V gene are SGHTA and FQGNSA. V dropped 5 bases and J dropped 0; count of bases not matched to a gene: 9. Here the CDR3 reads CASSLPGQGGYSGANVLTF. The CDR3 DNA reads TGTGCCAGCAGCCTTCCGGGACAGGGGGGCTACTCTGGGGCCAACGTCCTGACTTTC.

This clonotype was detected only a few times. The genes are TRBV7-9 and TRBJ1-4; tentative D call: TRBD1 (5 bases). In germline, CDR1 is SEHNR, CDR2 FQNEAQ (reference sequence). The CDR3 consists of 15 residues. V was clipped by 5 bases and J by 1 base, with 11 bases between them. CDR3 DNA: TGTGCCAGCAGCGGGGACGGGGTAACTAATGAAAAACTGTTTTTT. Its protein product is CASSGDGVTNEKLFF.

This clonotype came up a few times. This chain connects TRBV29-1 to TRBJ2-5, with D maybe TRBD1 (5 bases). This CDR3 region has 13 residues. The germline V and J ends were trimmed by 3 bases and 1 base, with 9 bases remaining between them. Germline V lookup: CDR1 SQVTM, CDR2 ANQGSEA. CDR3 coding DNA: TGCAGCGTTGACCTTGGGGCCCAAGAGACCCAGTACTTC. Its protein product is CSVDLGAQETQYF.

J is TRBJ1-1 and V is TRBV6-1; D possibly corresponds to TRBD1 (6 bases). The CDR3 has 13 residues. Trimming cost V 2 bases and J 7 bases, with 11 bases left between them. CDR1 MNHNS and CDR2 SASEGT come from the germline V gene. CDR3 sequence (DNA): TGTGCCAGCAGTGAATTTAAGGACAGTGAAGCTTTCTTT. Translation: CASSEFKDSEAFF.

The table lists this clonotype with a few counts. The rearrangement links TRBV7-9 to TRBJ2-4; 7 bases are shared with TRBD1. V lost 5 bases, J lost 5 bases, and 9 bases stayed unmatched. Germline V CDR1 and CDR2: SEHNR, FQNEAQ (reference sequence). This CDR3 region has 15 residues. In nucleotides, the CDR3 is TGTGCCAGCAGCCTGGGGACAGAAAGTCAAAACATTCAGTACTTC. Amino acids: CASSLGTESQNIQYF.

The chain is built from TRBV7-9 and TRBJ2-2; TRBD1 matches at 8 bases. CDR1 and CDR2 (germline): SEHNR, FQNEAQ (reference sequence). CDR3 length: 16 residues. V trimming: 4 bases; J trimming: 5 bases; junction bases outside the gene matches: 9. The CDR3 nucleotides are TGTGCCAGCAGCTCGGCGGACAGGGTCGGTACCGGGGAGCTGTTTTTT. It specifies CASSSADRVGTGELFF.

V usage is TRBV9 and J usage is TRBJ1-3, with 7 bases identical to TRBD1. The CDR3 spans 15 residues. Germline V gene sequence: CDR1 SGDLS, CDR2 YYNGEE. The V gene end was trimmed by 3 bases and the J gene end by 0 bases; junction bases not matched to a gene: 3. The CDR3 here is CASSEDRISGNTIYF. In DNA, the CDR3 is TGTGCCAGCAGCGAGGACAGGATCTCTGGAAACACCATATATTTT. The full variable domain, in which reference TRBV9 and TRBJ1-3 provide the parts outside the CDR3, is DSGVTQTPKHLITATGQRVTLRCSPRSGDLSVYWYQQSLDQGLQFLIQYYNGEERAKGNILERFSAQQFPDLHSELNLSSLELGDSALYFCASSEDRISGNTIYFGEGSWLTVV.

In nucleotides, the CDR3 is TGTGCCAGCAGCTTATCGGGGGCCAACTATGGCTACACCTTC. This gives the protein CASSLSGANYGYTF. The chain is built from TRBV11-1 and TRBJ1-2, with a weak D call TRBD1 (6 bases). Trimming removed 2 bases at V and 2 bases at J, with 9 bases between. The CDR3 covers 14 residues. CDR1 and CDR2 (germline): SGHAT, FQDESV (reference sequence).

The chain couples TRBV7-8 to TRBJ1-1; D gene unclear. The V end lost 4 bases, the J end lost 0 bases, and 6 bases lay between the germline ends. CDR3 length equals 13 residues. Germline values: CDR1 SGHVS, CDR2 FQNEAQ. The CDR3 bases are TGTGCCAGCAGCTCGAGTTTGAACACTGAAGCTTTCTTT. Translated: CASSSSLNTEAFF.

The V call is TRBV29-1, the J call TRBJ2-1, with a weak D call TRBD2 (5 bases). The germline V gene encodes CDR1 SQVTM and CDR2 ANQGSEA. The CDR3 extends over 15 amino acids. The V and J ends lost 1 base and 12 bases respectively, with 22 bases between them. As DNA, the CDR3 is TGCAGCGTTGAAGGATGGACTCCCAAGAGCCTCACGCAGTTCTTC. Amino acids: CSVEGWTPKSLTQFF.